This entry concerns a single T cell receptor beta chain. V was clipped by 2 bases and J by 5 bases; unmatched bases: 23. The CDR3 totals 21 residues. The V gene's germline CDR1 is KGHDR and CDR2 SFDVKD. Authors' data handling: Estimation of nucleated cell counts was performed using reference gene primer amplification. The table came from immunoSEQ multiplex PCR; TCRdb's copy has only in-frame clones and leaves some out. V, J and clone size are those of that table, while D and trimming were read from the DNA. The sample lists tens of thousands of clones; 70% to 90% were seen once. This sample stems from a study of blood T cell repertoires in COVID-19. Looking at the study overall: COVID-19 samples collected from the United States, Italy and Spain covered acute and convalescent phases. From T cells, B-cell-depleted T cells, or PBMCs came the material, which was cDNA or gDNA.

The sample taken for sequencing was peripheral blood. The sequence derives from a woman older than 75 with COVID-19, enrolled during active disease. This rearrangement joins TRBV24-1 to TRBJ2-5; 9 bases are a match to TRBD2. This CDR3 is CATSDSGLGRSSGSSGETQYF. The CDR3, as DNA: TGTGCCACCAGTGATTCCGGCCTAGGACGGAGTAGCGGGAGTTCGGGCGAGACCCAGTACTTC.